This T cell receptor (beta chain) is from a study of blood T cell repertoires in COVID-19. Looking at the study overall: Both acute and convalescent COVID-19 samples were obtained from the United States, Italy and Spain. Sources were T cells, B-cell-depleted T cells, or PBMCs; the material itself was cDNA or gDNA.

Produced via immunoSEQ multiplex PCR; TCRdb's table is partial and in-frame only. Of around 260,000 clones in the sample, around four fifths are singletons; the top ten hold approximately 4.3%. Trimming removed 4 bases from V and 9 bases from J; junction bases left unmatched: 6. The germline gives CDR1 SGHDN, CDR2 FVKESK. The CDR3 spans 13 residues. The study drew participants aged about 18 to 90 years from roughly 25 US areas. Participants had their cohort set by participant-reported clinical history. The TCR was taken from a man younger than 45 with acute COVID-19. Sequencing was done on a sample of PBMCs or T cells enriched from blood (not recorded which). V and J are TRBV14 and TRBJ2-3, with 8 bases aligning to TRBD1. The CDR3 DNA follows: TGTGCCAGCAGCCCATACCAGGGGGCAACGCAGTATTTT. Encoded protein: CASSPYQGATQYF.